This T cell receptor (beta chain) was obtained from a study of vaccination effects on CD4 cells after COVID-19. The overall study: Peptide-pool stimulation followed by sequencing identified expanded antigen-specific CD4+ clonotypes in the ViraFEST assay. Following the second dose by a median of 72 days, the post-vaccine samples were obtained. The study, taken as a whole, reports: The study enrolled few convalescent patients and sampled no early post-infection timepoints.

Culture lasted roughly 9 days before CD4+ T cell isolation. Two doses of either BNT162b2 or mRNA-1273 were given to each participant. A half-volume exchange with IL-2 medium occurred on days 3 and 7. The data were produced by immunoSEQ multiplex PCR, yet TCRdb's version contains in-frame clones alone and is incomplete. The sample has fewer than 55,000 clones, just over 70% seen once. Concerning this clone: Its antigen is as yet unknown.

The receptor was isolated from a human donor who received a COVID-19 vaccine. The sequences come from CD4+ T cells from PBMCs cultured without peptide, collected after COVID-19 vaccination.

The CDR3 bases are TGTGCCAGCAGCCGGGACAGGGCCTATGGCTACACCTTC. This encodes CASSRDRAYGYTF. The chain uses TRBV2 and TRBJ1-2, with 9 bases matching TRBD1. The length of the CDR3 is 13 residues. Germline V gives CDR1 SNHLY, CDR2 FYNNEI. V lost 6 bases to trimming and J lost 4 bases; unmatched junction nucleotides: 3.